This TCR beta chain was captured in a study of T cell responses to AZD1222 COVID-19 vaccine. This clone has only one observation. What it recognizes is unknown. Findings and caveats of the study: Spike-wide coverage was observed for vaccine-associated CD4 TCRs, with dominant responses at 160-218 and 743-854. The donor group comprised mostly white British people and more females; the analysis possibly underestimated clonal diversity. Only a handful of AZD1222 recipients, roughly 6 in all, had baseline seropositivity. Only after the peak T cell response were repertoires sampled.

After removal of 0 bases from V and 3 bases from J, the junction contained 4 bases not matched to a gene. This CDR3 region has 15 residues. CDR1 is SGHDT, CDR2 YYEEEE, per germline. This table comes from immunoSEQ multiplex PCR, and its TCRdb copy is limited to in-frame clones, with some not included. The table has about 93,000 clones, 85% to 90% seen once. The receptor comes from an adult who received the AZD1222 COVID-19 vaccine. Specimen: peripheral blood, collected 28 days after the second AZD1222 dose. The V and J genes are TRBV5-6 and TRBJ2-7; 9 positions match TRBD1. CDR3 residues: CASSLAGQGYYEQYF. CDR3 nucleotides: TGTGCCAGCAGCTTGGCCGGACAGGGGTACTACGAGCAGTACTTC.